These 25 T cell receptor beta chains originate from one sample sequenced in a study of long-term antiretroviral therapy in people with HIV. The run of the v3.0 immunoSEQ assay was at survey level. TCRdb's table, derived via immunoSEQ multiplex PCR, lists solely in-frame clones and lacks some. Of some 22,000 clones in the sample, approximately 86% are singletons; the top ten hold more than 8%. The specimen comprised unsorted PBMCs, sampled at the start of antiretroviral therapy. The receptors come from a middle-aged man with HIV.

The chain carries TRBV30 and TRBJ2-1; D not resolved. Trimming cost V 4 bases and J 10 bases, with 14 bases left between them. The germline gives CDR1 GTSNPN, CDR2 SVGIG (reference sequence). The CDR3 is 12 residues long. The CDR3 region has the DNA TGTGCCTGGAAACCCCCTGGGTCCGAGCAGTTCTTC. It is translated as CAWKPPGSEQFF.

The V and J genes are TRBV7-9 and TRBJ2-3, with TRBD2 as a possible D gene (6 bases). This CDR3 contains 12 residues. The germline CDR1 and CDR2 sequences are SEHNR and FQNEAQ (reference sequence). The V end was cut by 9 bases, the J end by 6 bases, with 13 bases between. CDR3 bases: TGTGCCAGTCGGACTATTTCGGATACGCAGTATTTT. Its protein is CASRTISDTQYF.

The chain joins TRBV30 to TRBJ2-7, with D uncertain. Trimming removed 3 bases from V and 3 bases from J, with 12 bases in between. CDR1 is GTSNPN, CDR2 SVGIG, per germline (reference sequence). The CDR3 has 13 residues. In DNA, the CDR3 is TGTGCCTGGAGCCGTAACAGAGTCTACGAGCAGTACTTC. Protein product: CAWSRNRVYEQYF. Together with reference TRBV30 and TRBJ2-7, the CDR3 gives the full variable domain: SQTIHQWPATLVQPVGSPLSLECTVEGTSNPNLYWYRQAAGRGLQLLFYSVGIGQISSEVPQNLSASRPQDRQFILSSKKLLLSDSGFYLCAWSRNRVYEQYFGPGTRLTVT.

This clone showed up just a few times. V is TRBV16 and J is TRBJ1-4; no reliable D call. The CDR3 runs to 14 residues. Germline assignment: CDR1 KGHSY and CDR2 FQNENV. V was clipped by 1 base and J by 8 bases, with 11 bases between them. CDR3 coding DNA: TGTGCCAGCAGCCAATTAGCGGGAATCGAAAAACTGTTTTTT. Amino acids: CASSQLAGIEKLFF.

V gene TRBV4-3 combines with J gene TRBJ1-1; TRBD1 is a possible D gene (6 bases). Germline lookup yields CDR1 LGHNA and CDR2 YSLEER. Deletions cut 4 bases from V and 6 bases from J, with 18 bases between. The CDR3 spans 15 residues. CDR3 sequence: CASSPTDRFPSEAFF. The CDR3 DNA reads as TGCGCCAGCAGCCCGACCGACAGGTTCCCATCTGAAGCTTTCTTT.

Remarks on this clone: One junction end does not reproduce the germline sequence, and a read error may be involved. The chain recombines TRBV30 with TRBJ1-2; D gene ambiguous. Germline V gives CDR1 GTSNPN, CDR2 SVGIG (reference sequence). The CDR3 spans 13 residues. The CDR3 region is CAWSGSPPYDYTF. CDR3 coding DNA: TGTGCCTGGAGTGGGAGTCCCCCCTATGACTACACCTTC. Looking up the rest from reference TRBV30 and TRBJ1-2 gives the full variable domain: SQTIHQWPATLVQPVGSPLSLECTVEGTSNPNLYWYRQAAGRGLQLLFYSVGIGQISSEVPQNLSASRPQDRQFILSSKKLLLSDSGFYLCAWSGSPPYDYTFGSGTRLTVV.

V gene TRBV7-9 combines with J gene TRBJ2-3; possibly TRBD1 for D (5 bases). Germline CDR1 is SEHNR and CDR2 is FQNEAQ (reference sequence). The CDR3 length is 17 residues. Trimming cost V 1 base and J 3 bases, with 17 bases left between them. CDR3 sequence (DNA): TGTGCCAGCAGCTTAGGACCCCAGTCTTCAGGGACAGATACGCAGTATTTT. Amino acids: CASSLGPQSSGTDTQYF.

The V and J genes are TRBV28 and TRBJ1-2, with D maybe TRBD1 (5 bases). This CDR3 comprises 17 residues. CDR1 is MDHEN and CDR2 is SYDVKM in the germline V gene. The V end lost 7 bases, the J end lost 4 bases, and 25 bases lay between the germline ends. The CDR3: CASTKGIGRGDTYGYTF. The CDR3 coding sequence is TGTGCCAGCACTAAGGGTATCGGGCGGGGGGATACCTATGGCTACACCTTC.

The CDR3 DNA reads TGTGCCAGCTCACCAACCACCACGCCCACTGAAGCTTTCTTT. This codes for CASSPTTTPTEAFF. V and J are TRBV18 and TRBJ1-1; D is uncertain. The germline V gene has CDR1 KGHSH and CDR2 LQKENI. The CDR3 loop spans 14 amino acids. Between the trimmed V and J ends, which lost 2 bases and 4 bases, there was a span of 11 bases.

This chain links TRBV27 with TRBJ1-6; D unclear. This CDR3 region has 13 residues. The germline V gene has CDR1 MNHEY and CDR2 SMNVEV (reference sequence). The germline V and J ends were trimmed by 7 bases and 6 bases, with 10 bases remaining between them. CDR3 amino acids: CASKLSVNSPLHF. DNA for the CDR3: TGTGCCAGCAAACTGTCAGTTAATTCACCCCTCCACTTT.

The count of this clone is one. V usage is TRBV7-9 and J usage is TRBJ2-2; D is uncertain. V lost 0 bases and J 4 bases, leaving 9 bases between the germline ends. The CDR3 is made up of 15 amino acids. CDR1 and CDR2 (germline): SEHNR, FQNEAQ (reference sequence). DNA of the CDR3: TGTGCCAGCAGCTTAGCATTTACTGGCACCGGGGAGCTGTTTTTT. As protein: CASSLAFTGTGELFF.

The chain combines TRBV6-6 with TRBJ1-2, with 7 bases fitting TRBD1. This CDR3 is 15 amino acids long. Germline CDR1 is MNHNY and CDR2 is SVGAGI (reference sequence). Germline trimming cut 0 bases from V and 4 bases from J; bases unmatched to any gene: 5. Here the CDR3 reads CASSYSSRGVYGYTF. The CDR3 nucleotides read TGTGCCAGCAGTTACTCATCCAGGGGGGTCTATGGCTACACCTTC.

The V call is TRBV28, the J call TRBJ2-6; no definite D call. The CDR3 covers 17 residues. CDR1 is MDHEN, CDR2 SYDVKM, per germline. Deletions cut 4 bases from V and 0 bases from J, with 13 bases between. CDR3 protein: CASSYGISSSGANVLTF. The CDR3 DNA reads as TGTGCCAGCAGTTACGGTATTAGTAGCTCTGGGGCCAACGTCCTGACTTTC.

The chain couples TRBV5-4 to TRBJ1-1, with D possibly being TRBD1 (6 bases). The CDR3 spans 16 residues. CDR1 and CDR2 from the germline V gene are SGHNT and YYREEE (reference sequence). V was shortened by 3 bases and J by 3 bases, with 18 bases between the two germline ends. The CDR3 nucleotides read TGTGCCAGCAGCTCCCAGATCAGGGGAAGGTACACTGAAGCTTTCTTT. Translated, it gives CASSSQIRGRYTEAFF.

This clone came up a few times. This chain joins TRBV4-3 and TRBJ2-7, with D perhaps TRBD1 or TRBD2 (5 bases each). Germline V lookup: CDR1 LGHNA, CDR2 YSLEER. The CDR3 length is 17 residues. V dropped 1 base and J dropped 0 bases, with 16 bases sitting between them. The CDR3 protein is CASSQGWGMGSSYEQYF. The CDR3 DNA reads as TGCGCCAGCAGCCAAGGGTGGGGGATGGGGAGCTCCTACGAGCAGTACTTC.

The count of this clone is one. The chain links TRBV2 to TRBJ2-3; a possible D gene is TRBD2 (6 bases). Trimming removed 7 bases at V and 6 bases at J, with 14 bases between. CDR1 is SNHLY, CDR2 FYNNEI, per germline. The CDR3 has 13 amino acids. This CDR3 is CASTYRTKDTQYF. The CDR3 DNA follows: TGTGCCAGCACCTATCGGACTAAGGATACGCAGTATTTT.

The chain joins TRBV11-3 to TRBJ2-3; D ambiguous. CDR1 is SGHNT and CDR2 is YENEEA in the germline V gene. V dropped 0 bases and J dropped 2 bases, with 6 bases sitting between them. The CDR3 is 14 amino acids. CDR3 coding DNA: TGTGCCAGCAGCTTAGATCTCCTCACAGATACGCAGTATTTT. Translation: CASSLDLLTDTQYF.

The chain joins TRBV4-3 to TRBJ2-6; D gene unclear. Per germline, CDR1 LGHNA and CDR2 YSLEER. The ends were cut back, 0 bases at V and 4 bases at J, with 13 bases in the middle. The CDR3 has 17 amino acids. This chain's CDR3 is CASSQDGSVTGANVLTF. The DNA for the CDR3 is TGCGCCAGCAGCCAAGACGGGTCGGTGACGGGGGCCAACGTCCTGACTTTC.

This clone counts as medium-sized. The rearrangement joins TRBV9 to TRBJ1-1; no firm D call. V lost 5 bases and J lost 4, with 15 bases in between. The CDR3 is 14 residues long. Germline loops: CDR1 SGDLS, CDR2 YYNGEE. This CDR3 reads CASSEGTWGTEAFF. The CDR3 nucleotides read TGTGCCAGCAGTGAGGGAACCTGGGGCACTGAAGCTTTCTTT.

This chain joins TRBV7-8 and TRBJ1-1, with a possible D match to TRBD1 (5 bases). V lost 6 bases and J lost 4, with 18 bases in between. The CDR3 runs to 15 residues. The germline V gene has CDR1 SGHVS and CDR2 FQNEAQ. As DNA, the CDR3 is TGTGCCAGCAGTCTTTTTCCATCGCAGGGCACTGAAGCTTTCTTT. Translation gives CASSLFPSQGTEAFF.

The chain joins TRBV7-2 to TRBJ1-2; 8 nucleotides line up with TRBD1. The CDR3 is made up of 13 amino acids. With 5 bases clipped from V and 7 bases from J, the junction kept 6 bases outside the gene matches. CDR1 and CDR2 from the germline V gene are SGHTA and FQGNSA. CDR3 residues: CASSGQGWSGYTF. The CDR3 nucleotides read TGTGCCAGCAGCGGACAGGGCTGGAGTGGCTACACCTTC. Looking up the rest from reference TRBV7-2 and TRBJ1-2 gives the full variable domain: GAGVSQSPSNKVTEKGKDVELRCDPISGHTALYWYRQSLGQGLEFLIYFQGNSAPDKSGLPSDRFSAERTGGSVSTLTIQRTQQEDSAVYLCASSGQGWSGYTFGSGTRLTVV.

This clone is a singleton in its sample. The chain is built from TRBV6-6 and TRBJ2-6; no firm D call. V was shortened by 2 bases and J by 4 bases, with 6 bases between the two germline ends. Germline-derived CDR1 and CDR2 are MNHNY and SVGAGI (reference sequence). The CDR3 extends over 14 amino acids. CDR3 sequence reads: CASSYKTGANVLTF. CDR3 coding DNA: TGTGCCAGCAGTTACAAAACAGGGGCCAACGTCCTGACTTTC.

The V and J genes are TRBV28 and TRBJ2-7, with TRBD2 as a possible D gene (6 bases). The germline V gene encodes CDR1 MDHEN and CDR2 SYDVKM. V lost 2 bases and J 6 bases, leaving 17 bases between the germline ends. The CDR3 covers 15 residues. CDR3 loop: CASSLLGGIGREQYF. The CDR3 coding sequence is TGTGCCAGCAGTTTACTCGGGGGTATCGGCCGCGAGCAGTACTTC.

V and J are TRBV13 and TRBJ2-7, with D perhaps assigned TRBD1 or TRBD2 (5 bases each). CDR1 is PRHDT, CDR2 FYEKMQ, per germline (reference sequence). The V gene lost 6 bases and the J gene lost 0 bases, with 21 bases spanning the gap. The CDR3 covers 17 residues. The CDR3 loop reads CASRRHLIGDASYEQYF. CDR3 nucleotide sequence: TGTGCCAGCAGAAGACATCTGATCGGGGACGCCTCCTACGAGCAGTACTTC.

This chain links TRBV6-5 with TRBJ1-1; no clear D gene. Trimming cost V 5 bases and J 2 bases, with 15 bases left between them. Germline CDR1 is MNHEY and CDR2 is SVGAGI. The CDR3 has 15 residues. The CDR3 loop reads CASSPIPDRNTEAFF. Written as DNA, the CDR3 is TGTGCCAGCAGTCCTATTCCGGACCGAAACACTGAAGCTTTCTTT.